The subject of this entry is one TCR beta chain. In the study's own analysis: Reference gene primer amplification yielded estimated nucleated cell counts. Assay used: immunoSEQ multiplex PCR; TCRdb lists only in-frame clones, some missing. That table gives V, J and clone size, and the DNA gave D and trimming. The sample holds roughly 200,000 clones; around 87% are singletons and the top ten take roughly 6.2%. This entry is derived from a study of blood T cell repertoires in COVID-19. Study information: From the United States, Italy and Spain came samples of acute and convalescent COVID-19. Sample material is recorded as cDNA or gDNA derived from T cells, B-cell-depleted T cells, or PBMCs.

This sequence was found in a man in his 60s who had recovered from COVID-19. The sample was peripheral blood.

The CDR3 nucleotides read TGTGCCACCAGCAGCCCCATGGGCGACGAGCAGTACTTC. Its translation: CATSSPMGDEQYF. The rearrangement uses TRBV15 and TRBJ2-7; D call uncertain. Germline V lookup: CDR1 LNHNV, CDR2 YYDKDF (reference sequence). This CDR3 spans 13 amino acids. Trimming cost V 3 bases and J 5 bases, with 11 bases left between them.